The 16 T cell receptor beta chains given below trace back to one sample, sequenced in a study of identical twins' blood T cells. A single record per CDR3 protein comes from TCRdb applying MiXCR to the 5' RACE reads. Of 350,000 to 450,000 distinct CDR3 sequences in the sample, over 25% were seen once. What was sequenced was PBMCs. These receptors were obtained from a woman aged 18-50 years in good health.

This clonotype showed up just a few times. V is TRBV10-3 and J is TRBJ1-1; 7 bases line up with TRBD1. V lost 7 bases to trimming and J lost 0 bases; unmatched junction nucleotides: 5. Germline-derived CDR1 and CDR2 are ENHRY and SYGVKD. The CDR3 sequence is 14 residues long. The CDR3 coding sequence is TGTGCCATCACCGCGACAGGGATGAACACTGAAGCTTTCTTT. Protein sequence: CAITATGMNTEAFF.

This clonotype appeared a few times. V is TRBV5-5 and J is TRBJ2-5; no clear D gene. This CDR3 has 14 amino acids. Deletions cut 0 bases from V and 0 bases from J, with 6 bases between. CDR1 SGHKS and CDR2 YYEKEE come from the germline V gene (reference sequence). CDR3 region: CASSLAANQETQYF. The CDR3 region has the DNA TGTGCCAGCAGCTTGGCGGCAAACCAAGAGACCCAGTACTTC.

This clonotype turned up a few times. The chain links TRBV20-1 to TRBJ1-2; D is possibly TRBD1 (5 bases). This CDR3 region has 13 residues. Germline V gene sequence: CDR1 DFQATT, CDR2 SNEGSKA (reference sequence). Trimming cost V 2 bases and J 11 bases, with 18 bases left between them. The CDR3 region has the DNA TGCAGTGCTAGATCGACGGGAAGGGGTGGGTACACCTTC. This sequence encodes CSARSTGRGGYTF.

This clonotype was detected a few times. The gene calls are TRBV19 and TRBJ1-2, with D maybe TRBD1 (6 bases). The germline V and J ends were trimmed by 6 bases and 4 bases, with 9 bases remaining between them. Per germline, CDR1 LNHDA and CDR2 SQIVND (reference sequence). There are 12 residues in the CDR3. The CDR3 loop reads CASRGAVYGYTF. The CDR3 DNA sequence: TGTGCCAGTAGGGGGGCAGTCTATGGCTACACCTTC.

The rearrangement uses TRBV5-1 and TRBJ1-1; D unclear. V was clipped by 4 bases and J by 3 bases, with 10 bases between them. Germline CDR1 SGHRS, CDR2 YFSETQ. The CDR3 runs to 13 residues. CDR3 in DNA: TGCGCCAGCAGCCCCTACCGGGACACTGAAGCTTTCTTT. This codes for CASSPYRDTEAFF.

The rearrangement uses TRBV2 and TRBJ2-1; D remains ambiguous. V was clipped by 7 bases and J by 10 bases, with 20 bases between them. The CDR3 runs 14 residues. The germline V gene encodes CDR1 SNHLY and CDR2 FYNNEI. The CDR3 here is CASKGSALSPEQFF. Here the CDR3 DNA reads TGTGCCAGCAAAGGGTCTGCCCTCAGCCCCGAGCAGTTCTTC.

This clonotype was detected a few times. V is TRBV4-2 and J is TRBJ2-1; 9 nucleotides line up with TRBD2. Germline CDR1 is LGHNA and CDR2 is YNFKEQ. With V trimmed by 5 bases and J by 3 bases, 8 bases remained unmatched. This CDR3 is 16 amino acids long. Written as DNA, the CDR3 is TGTGCCAGCAGCTACAGGGCTAGCGGGGTCTACAATGAGCAGTTCTTC. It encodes CASSYRASGVYNEQFF.

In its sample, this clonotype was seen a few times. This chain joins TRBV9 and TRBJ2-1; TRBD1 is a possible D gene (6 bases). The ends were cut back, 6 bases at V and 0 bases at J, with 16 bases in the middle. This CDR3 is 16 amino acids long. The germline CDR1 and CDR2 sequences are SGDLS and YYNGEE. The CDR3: CASTPRQARSYNEQFF. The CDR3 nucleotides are TGTGCCAGCACCCCCAGACAGGCCCGCTCCTACAATGAGCAGTTCTTC.

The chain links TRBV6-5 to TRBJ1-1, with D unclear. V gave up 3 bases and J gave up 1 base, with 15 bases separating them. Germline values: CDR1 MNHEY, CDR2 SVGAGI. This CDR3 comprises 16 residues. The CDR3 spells CASSYSEASWNTEAFF. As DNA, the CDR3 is TGTGCCAGCAGTTATTCCGAGGCGTCCTGGAACACTGAAGCTTTCTTT.

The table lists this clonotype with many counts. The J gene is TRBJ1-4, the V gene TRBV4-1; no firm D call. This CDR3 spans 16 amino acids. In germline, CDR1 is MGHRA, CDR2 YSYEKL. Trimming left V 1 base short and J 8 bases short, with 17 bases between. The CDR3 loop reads CASSQVIQSQNEKLFF. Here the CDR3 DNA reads TGCGCCAGCAGCCAAGTAATACAGAGCCAAAACGAAAAACTGTTTTTT.

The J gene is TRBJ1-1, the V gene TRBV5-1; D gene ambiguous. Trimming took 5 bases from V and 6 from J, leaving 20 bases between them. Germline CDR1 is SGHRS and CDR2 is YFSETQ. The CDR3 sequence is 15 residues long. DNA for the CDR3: TGCGCCAGCAGGGAGGGCGCGCGGGATATCGCTGAAGCTTTCTTT. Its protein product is CASREGARDIAEAFF.

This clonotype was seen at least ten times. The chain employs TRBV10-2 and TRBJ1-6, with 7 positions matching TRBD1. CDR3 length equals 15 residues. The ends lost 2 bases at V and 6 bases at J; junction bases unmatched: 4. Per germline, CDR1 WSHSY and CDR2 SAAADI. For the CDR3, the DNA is TGCGCCAGCAGTGAGAACAGGGGAGGTAATTCACCCCTCCACTTT. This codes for CASSENRGGNSPLHF.

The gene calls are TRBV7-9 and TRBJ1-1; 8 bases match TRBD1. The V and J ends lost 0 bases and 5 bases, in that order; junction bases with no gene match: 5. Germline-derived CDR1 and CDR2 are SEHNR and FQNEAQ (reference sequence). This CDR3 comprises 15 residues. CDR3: CASSLAQGGRTEAFF. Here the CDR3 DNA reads TGTGCCAGCAGCTTAGCACAGGGGGGTAGAACTGAAGCTTTCTTT.

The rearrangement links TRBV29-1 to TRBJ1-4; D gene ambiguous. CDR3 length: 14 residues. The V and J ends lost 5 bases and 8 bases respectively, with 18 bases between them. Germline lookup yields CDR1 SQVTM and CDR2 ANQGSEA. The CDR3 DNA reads TGCAGCGTTCGCCCAACCGGCAGTCGGGAAAAACTGTTTTTT. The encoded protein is CSVRPTGSREKLFF.

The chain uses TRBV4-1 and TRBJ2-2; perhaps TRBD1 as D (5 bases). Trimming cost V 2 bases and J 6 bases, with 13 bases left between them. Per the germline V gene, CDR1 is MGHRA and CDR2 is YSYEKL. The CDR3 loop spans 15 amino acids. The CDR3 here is CASSQYPGHSGELFF. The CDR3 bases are TGCGCCAGCAGCCAATATCCAGGGCATTCCGGGGAGCTGTTTTTT.

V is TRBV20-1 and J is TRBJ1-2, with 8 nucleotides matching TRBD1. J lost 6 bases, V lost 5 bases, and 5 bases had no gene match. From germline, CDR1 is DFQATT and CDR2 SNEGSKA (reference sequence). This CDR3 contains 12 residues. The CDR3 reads CSASYRGDGYTF. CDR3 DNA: TGCAGTGCTTCTTACAGGGGGGATGGCTACACCTTC.